This TCR beta chain was obtained from a study of T cell responses to AZD1222 COVID-19 vaccine. Study-wide results and limits: Females made up more of the donors, who were largely white British, and clonal diversity may have come out too low.

V lost 5 bases to trimming and J lost 2 bases, with 7 bases between them. CDR3 size: 13 residues. TCRdb's table, derived via immunoSEQ multiplex PCR, lists solely in-frame clones and lacks some. This repertoire shows about 150,000 clones, 90% found once; its top ten account for around 1.5%. Regarding this clone: Its antigen is not known.

This specimen consisted of peripheral blood, obtained on day 0 of AZD1222 vaccination. This clonotype was sampled from an adult in good health. The chain has TRBV12-3 or TRBV12-4 and TRBJ2-1; unclear D gene. The CDR3, as DNA: TGTGCCAGCAGTCTCGGGCCCTACAATGAGCAGTTCTTC. Amino acids: CASSLGPYNEQFF.